The entry below describes one T cell receptor (beta chain). Its antigen remains unidentified. One base away there is no much larger clone; base qualities are not given. A FACSAria II was used to sort memory CD4+ T cells, defined as single viable CD3+CD4+CD8-CD45RO+ cells. To determine CMV serostatus, a Roche Elecsys assay was used that detects serum IgG against CMV pp150, pp28, p38 and p52. After thawing, total CD4+ T cells were enriched by positive selection with CD4 magnetic microbeads. The samples came from a different study that was designed specifically to examine the CD4+ T cell memory repertoire. Peripheral blood mononuclear cells were isolated and cryopreserved following standard operating procedures; serum was stored at -80 °C. CD3-PerCP (BW264/56), CD4-APC (RPA-T4), CD45RO-PE (UCHT1) and CD8-Pacific Orange (3B5) antibodies were used for staining, and non-viable cells were excluded with Sytox blue.

Genomic DNA was extracted from sorted cells with the Quick-DNA Microprep Kit. Amplification of TCRbeta DNA was done with the immunoSEQ hsTCRbeta kit, following the protocol from the manufacturer. An Illumina MiSeq instrument was used to sequence the TCRbeta libraries. Turning to the authors' computational methods: Once out-of-frame sequences had been removed, 2,200,000 or so distinct TCRbeta sequences were left, which works out to an average of approximately 73,000 per individual. Each individual was scored according to the count of approximately 170 previously reported CMV-associated TCRbeta sequences and the total productive distinct TCRbeta count. A beta-binomial model was reimplemented in Python, and scikit-learn random forests with default parameters were trained on data from the US cohort. Classifier performance on the Belgian cohort was summarized as median AUC with percentile confidence intervals calculated over 10,000 bootstrap iterations. The source is immuneACCESS, and TCRdb retained only in-frame sequences with V and J called. Part of the clones is not carried over; for the studies checked, unresolved V genes explain less than half of this, and the remainder is unexplained. For V, J and clone size, that table is used; D and trimming come from the DNA. For this sample there are 75,000 to 90,000 clones; 80% appear just once. The ten largest make up nearly 0.8% of the sample.

Relative to germline, V is missing 8 bases and J is missing 5 bases, with 7 bases of the junction outside any gene match. Looking up the germline V gene yields CDR1 SGHRS and CDR2 YFSETQ. The CDR3 covers 13 residues, taking in both the cysteine and the phenylalanine. Here the CDR3 DNA is all that survives: 39 bases in frame from base 1. The entry originates in a study of memory CD4+ T cells and cytomegalovirus serostatus (dated by TCRdb to between 2017 and 2020). Study-wide context: A total of roughly 33 healthy Belgian adults, of whom 9 were CMV seropositive and some 25 were CMV seronegative, were included in the cohort. To replicate a published TCR-based CMV serostatus classifier, the study sequenced CD4+ memory TCRbeta repertoires from a Belgian cohort whose cytomegalovirus serostatus was known.

The paper's findings and limits, for the study overall: On the Belgian cohort, the classifier based on the original framework reached a median bootstrapped AUC of 0.95, with a 95% CI of 0.76-1.00. Among the 150 or so previously reported CMV-associated TCRbeta sequences, some 69 showed up in the CD4+ memory repertoires, with each one found in between one and five individuals. Only CD4+CD45RO+ memory cells were sequenced, unlike the original study, which covered naive and memory CD4+ and CD8+ populations. For predicting CMV serostatus, the median bootstrapped AUC was about 0.94 using the original framework and about 0.89 using a US-trained random forest. The results were interpreted as suggesting that the CMV-associated TCR signature is largely present in the CD4+ memory repertoire.

The V and J segments used are TRBV5-1 and TRBJ2-1, with 7 middle bases fitting TRBD1. The sequenced sample consisted of memory CD4+ T cells from blood. The receptor's source is an adult in good health and CMV-seronegative. CDR3 reads: CASSYRGNNEQFF. The sequence in DNA is TGCGCCAGTTCGTACAGGGGCAACAATGAGCAGTTCTTC.